Presented here are 26 T cell receptor beta chains from one specimen sequenced in a study of blood T cell repertoires in COVID-19. Produced via immunoSEQ multiplex PCR; TCRdb's table is partial and in-frame only. Counted here are some 130,000 clones, around 85% occurring once; the ten biggest clones make up about 18%. Source material: peripheral blood. The receptors were sampled from a woman older than 75 with acute or convalescent COVID-19.

This clone was picked up a small number of times. V is TRBV6-6 and J is TRBJ2-2; tentatively, D is TRBD1 (5 bases). Germline CDR1 MNHNY, CDR2 SVGAGI (reference sequence). The ends were cut back, 7 bases at V and 5 bases at J, with 14 bases in the middle. This CDR3 has 14 amino acids. The CDR3 DNA is TGTGCCAGCACCTCCCACAGACAGACCGGGGAGCTGTTTTTT. This encodes CASTSHRQTGELFF.

The V and J genes are TRBV13 and TRBJ2-7, with 7 bases lining up with TRBD1. Germline V lookup: CDR1 PRHDT, CDR2 FYEKMQ (reference sequence). This CDR3 is built from 14 residues. V was pared by 5 bases and J by 5 bases, with 9 bases of the junction left unmatched. The DNA of the CDR3 is TGTGCCAGCAGCCCACCGGGACAGTTCAACGAGCAGTACTTC. Protein product: CASSPPGQFNEQYF.

With respect to this clone: One end of the junction fails to match germline, which may point to a read error. The rearrangement uses TRBV7-2 and TRBJ2-2; TRBD2 might be the D (6 bases). Germline V gene data show CDR1 as SGHTA and CDR2 as FQGNSA. This CDR3 is built from 16 residues. CDR3 region: CASSLVRRGGTGGLFF. The CDR3 nucleotides read TGTGCCAGCAGCTTAGTGCGGAGGGGAGGAACCGGGGGGCTGTTTTTT.

The gene calls are TRBV6-5 and TRBJ1-1, with D tentatively TRBD1 (6 bases). Between the trimmed V and J ends, which lost 5 bases and 2 bases, there was a span of 15 bases. The germline V gene has CDR1 MNHEY and CDR2 SVGAGI. This CDR3 spans 15 amino acids. Here the CDR3 reads CASSPHGTRNTEAFF. CDR3 nucleotides: TGTGCCAGCAGTCCCCACGGGACACGAAACACTGAAGCTTTCTTT.

The J gene is TRBJ1-2, the V gene TRBV4-1; no definite D call. The V end was cut by 1 base, the J end by 0 bases, with 9 bases between. Germline assignment: CDR1 MGHRA and CDR2 YSYEKL. The CDR3 loop spans 15 amino acids. The CDR3 bases are TGCGCCAGCAGCCAAGGGGCAGAAGCTAACTATGGCTACACCTTC. Protein: CASSQGAEANYGYTF.

The CDR3 DNA sequence: TGTGCCAGCAGCTTGGACAGGGGGCCGAGCACAGATACGCAGTATTTT. This encodes CASSLDRGPSTDTQYF. This chain joins TRBV7-9 and TRBJ2-3, with 11 bases identical to TRBD1. With 3 bases clipped from V and 0 bases from J, the junction kept 2 bases outside the gene matches. Germline CDR1 reads SEHNR; CDR2 reads FQNEAQ (reference sequence). This CDR3 has 16 amino acids.

The chain links TRBV7-9 to TRBJ2-7; 9 bases are a match to TRBD2. CDR1 SEHNR and CDR2 FQNEAQ come from the germline V gene (reference sequence). V lost 1 base, J lost 0 bases, and 4 bases stayed unmatched. This CDR3 region has 16 residues. The CDR3 nucleotides read TGTGCCAGCAGCTTAGTTTTAGCGGGAGCCTCCTACGAGCAGTACTTC. Its protein is CASSLVLAGASYEQYF.

This clone was seen more than once but under ten times. This chain links TRBV7-9 with TRBJ1-1; no clear D. Germline-derived CDR1 and CDR2 are SEHNR and FQNEAQ (reference sequence). This CDR3 is built from 13 residues. V lost 6 bases, J lost 5 bases, and 13 bases lay in between. The DNA for the CDR3 is TGTGCCAGCAGTCCCGGGTCGGGGACTGAAGCTTTCTTT. It translates to CASSPGSGTEAFF. The complete variable domain, with remaining parts taken from reference TRBV7-9 and TRBJ1-1, reads DTGVSQNPRHKITKRGQNVTFRCDPISEHNRLYWYRQTLGQGPEFLTYFQNEAQLEKSRLLSDRFSAERPKGSFSTLEIQRTEQGDSAMYLCASSPGSGTEAFFGQGTRLTVV.

The chain joins TRBV7-9 to TRBJ2-1; 11 bases agree with TRBD2. The germline V gene has CDR1 SEHNR and CDR2 FQNEAQ (reference sequence). This CDR3 spans 15 amino acids. V shed 5 bases, J shed 3 bases, and the junction held 3 bases outside the gene matches. The CDR3 spells CASSRGLAGYNEQFF. The DNA for the CDR3 is TGTGCCAGCAGCCGCGGACTAGCGGGCTACAATGAGCAGTTCTTC. The variable domain in full, completed from reference TRBV7-9 and TRBJ2-1, reads DTGVSQNPRHKITKRGQNVTFRCDPISEHNRLYWYRQTLGQGPEFLTYFQNEAQLEKSRLLSDRFSAERPKGSFSTLEIQRTEQGDSAMYLCASSRGLAGYNEQFFGPGTRLTVL.

The chain employs TRBV5-6 and TRBJ1-6, with D unresolved. Per germline, CDR1 SGHDT and CDR2 YYEEEE. This CDR3 has 13 residues. Trimming took 0 bases from V and 7 from J, leaving 5 bases between them. The CDR3 region is CASSLAGNSPLHF. CDR3 sequence (DNA): TGTGCCAGCAGCTTGGCTGGCAATTCACCCCTCCACTTT.

The CDR3 region has the DNA TGTGCCAGCAGCTTAGGTGTCCTAGCGGATTACAATGAGCAGTTCTTC. Protein product: CASSLGVLADYNEQFF. This chain connects TRBV11-2 to TRBJ2-1; 7 bases are shared with TRBD2. From germline, CDR1 is SGHAT and CDR2 FQNNGV. CDR3 length: 16 residues. V was clipped by 1 base and J by 4 bases; unmatched bases: 7.

This rearrangement joins TRBV7-9 to TRBJ2-1, with 13 bases that match TRBD2. J was trimmed by 2 bases and V by 5 bases; bases with no gene match: 3. CDR1 and CDR2 (germline): SEHNR, FQNEAQ (reference sequence). CDR3 length: 16 residues. In DNA, the CDR3 is TGTGCCAGCAGCACGGGACTAGCGGGGACCTACAATGAGCAGTTCTTC. This translates into CASSTGLAGTYNEQFF.

In this sample, this clone turned up once. The chain employs TRBV7-2 and TRBJ2-7; D perhaps matches TRBD2 (6 bases). Germline V gene lookup returns CDR1 SGHTA and CDR2 FQGNSA. The CDR3 covers 16 residues. With 1 base removed from V and 1 base from J, the gap between germline ends came to 14 bases. CDR3 protein: CASSLGSSGASYEQYF. In nucleotides, the CDR3 is TGTGCCAGCAGCTTAGGGTCGTCGGGAGCATCCTACGAGCAGTACTTC. The full variable domain, in which reference TRBV7-2 and TRBJ2-7 provide the parts outside the CDR3, is GAGVSQSPSNKVTEKGKDVELRCDPISGHTALYWYRQSLGQGLEFLIYFQGNSAPDKSGLPSDRFSAERTGGSVSTLTIQRTQQEDSAVYLCASSLGSSGASYEQYFGPGTRLTVT.

The gene calls are TRBV4-3 and TRBJ2-7, with D maybe TRBD1 (5 bases). Trimming pared 0 bases from V and 4 bases from J, leaving 13 bases between. CDR1 LGHNA and CDR2 YSLEER come from the germline V gene. The CDR3 has 15 residues. The CDR3 coding sequence is TGCGCCAGCAGCCAAGAGGCGCAGGGTGGATACGAGCAGTACTTC. Its translation: CASSQEAQGGYEQYF.

The rearrangement links TRBV5-6 to TRBJ1-1; D gene uncertain. The germline V and J ends were trimmed by 1 base and 1 base, with 14 bases remaining between them. The CDR3 has 16 residues. Looked up from germline, CDR1 is SGHDT and CDR2 is YYEEEE. The chain's CDR3 is CASSLPRLETNTEAFF. The CDR3 nucleotides read TGTGCCAGCAGCTTGCCCAGGTTAGAAACGAACACTGAAGCTTTCTTT.

The chain joins TRBV4-3 to TRBJ2-2; 7 bases agree with TRBD2. This CDR3 contains 15 residues. V was pared by 0 bases and J by 6 bases, with 4 bases of the junction left unmatched. CDR1 LGHNA and CDR2 YSLEER come from the germline V gene. The CDR3 here is CASSQEGEGAGELFF. Written as DNA, the CDR3 is TGCGCCAGCAGCCAAGAGGGGGAGGGCGCCGGGGAGCTGTTTTTT.

V and J are TRBV7-2 and TRBJ2-7; 9 nucleotides align to TRBD2. Unmatched junction bases numbered 6, after V lost 2 bases and J lost 1 base. Germline V gene lookup returns CDR1 SGHTA and CDR2 FQGNSA. This CDR3 is 16 amino acids long. CDR3 coding DNA: TGTGCCAGCAGCTTATTCAAAGCGGGAGGATCCTACGAGCAGTACTTC. Amino acid sequence: CASSLFKAGGSYEQYF.

This clone was observed at least ten times. Written as DNA, the CDR3 is TGTGCCAGCAGCGCCACAGGGTATAGCAATCAGCCCCAGCATTTT. It is translated as CASSATGYSNQPQHF. This chain connects TRBV7-2 to TRBJ1-5; maybe TRBD1 (6 bases). V lost 5 bases to trimming and J lost 0 bases, with 11 bases between them. CDR1 is SGHTA, CDR2 FQGNSA, per germline. This CDR3 comprises 15 residues. The complete variable domain, with remaining parts taken from reference TRBV7-2 and TRBJ1-5, reads GAGVSQSPSNKVTEKGKDVELRCDPISGHTALYWYRQSLGQGLEFLIYFQGNSAPDKSGLPSDRFSAERTGGSVSTLTIQRTQQEDSAVYLCASSATGYSNQPQHFGDGTRLSIL.

This sequence joins TRBV5-4 and TRBJ2-1; 10 bases map to TRBD1. The V gene end was trimmed by 5 bases and the J gene end by 2 bases; junction bases not matched to a gene: 7. CDR1 SGHNT and CDR2 YYREEE come from the germline V gene (reference sequence). CDR3 length: 16 residues. The CDR3 spells CASSSRQGATYNEQFF. CDR3 sequence (DNA): TGTGCCAGCAGTTCTCGACAGGGGGCAACCTACAATGAGCAGTTCTTC.

This chain connects TRBV27 to TRBJ1-1, with D possibly being TRBD1 (6 bases). With 0 bases removed from V and 3 bases from J, the gap between germline ends came to 14 bases. The CDR3 loop spans 16 amino acids. CDR1 and CDR2 from the germline V gene are MNHEY and SMNVEV (reference sequence). This chain's CDR3 is CASSLSPQGRDTEAFF. For the CDR3, the DNA is TGTGCCAGCAGTTTATCGCCCCAGGGGAGGGACACTGAAGCTTTCTTT.

This sequence joins TRBV6-1 and TRBJ2-5, with TRBD2 matching over 7 bases. This CDR3 has 17 residues. Per the germline V gene, CDR1 is MNHNS and CDR2 is SASEGT. V trimming: 2 bases; J trimming: 0 bases; junction bases outside the gene matches: 9. CDR3 sequence: CASSELAENAYQETQYF. The CDR3 DNA follows: TGTGCCAGCAGTGAACTAGCGGAAAATGCCTACCAAGAGACCCAGTACTTC.

This chain uses TRBV6-2 or TRBV6-3 with TRBJ1-5; no clear D gene. V dropped 0 bases and J dropped 0 bases, with 24 bases sitting between them. This CDR3 comprises 21 residues. CDR1 and CDR2 from the germline V gene are MNHEY and SVGEGT. In DNA form, the CDR3 reads TGTGCCAGCAGTTACTCGATCAAAGGGAAGGACTTGGTAGCTAGCAATCAGCCCCAGCATTTT. As protein: CASSYSIKGKDLVASNQPQHF.

V gene TRBV29-1 combines with J gene TRBJ2-1; D gene ambiguous. The CDR3 is 10 amino acids. Germline lookup yields CDR1 SQVTM and CDR2 ANQGSEA. With 3 bases removed from V and 8 bases from J, the gap between germline ends came to 5 bases. The CDR3 reads CSVEAHEQFF. The CDR3 DNA is TGCAGCGTTGAGGCCCATGAGCAGTTCTTC.

V is TRBV19 and J is TRBJ2-6, with a possible D match to TRBD1 (5 bases). The CDR3 is 15 amino acids. Trimming shortened V by 4 bases and J by 0 bases, and 7 bases separated the two germline ends. The germline V gene has CDR1 LNHDA and CDR2 SQIVND (reference sequence). CDR3 coding DNA: TGTGCCAGTAGTACGACAGTCTCTGGGGCCAACGTCCTGACTTTC. Protein: CASSTTVSGANVLTF.

This chain uses TRBV19 with TRBJ2-5, with 10 bases lining up with TRBD2. The trim removed 0 bases at V and 5 bases at J, leaving 9 bases unmatched. CDR3 length: 17 residues. The germline V gene has CDR1 LNHDA and CDR2 SQIVND (reference sequence). The CDR3 sequence: CASSIDVSAGGLETQYF. The CDR3 DNA sequence: TGTGCCAGTAGTATAGATGTTTCAGCGGGGGGGCTTGAGACCCAGTACTTC.

This rearrangement joins TRBV4-2 to TRBJ2-7; the match to TRBD2 covers 13 bases. Germline trimming cut 1 base from V and 4 bases from J; bases unmatched to any gene: 1. CDR1 LGHNA and CDR2 YNFKEQ come from the germline V gene. This CDR3 comprises 15 residues. CDR3 loop: CASSQGLAGGYEQYF. The CDR3 DNA follows: TGTGCCAGCAGCCAAGGACTAGCGGGGGGATACGAGCAGTACTTC.